These T cell receptor beta chains were read from a single sample in a study of blood T cell repertoires in COVID-19. The table came from immunoSEQ multiplex PCR; TCRdb's copy has only in-frame clones and leaves some out. There are approximately 200,000 clones in the sample; 82% occur only once, and around 11% lies in the top ten. The sample comprised PBMCs or T cells enriched from blood (not recorded which). These receptor sequences come from a man aged 35 to 55 who had recovered from COVID-19. Each CDR3 is given with its conserved first and last residue. A D gene is named only where the DNA matches it firmly. Clone size appears in some rows only: once, few, many, or a class for an expanded clone.

v_gene: TRBV4-3; d_gene: -; abundance: few; j_gene: TRBJ2-1; CDR3aa: CASSPSVMYNEQFF; CDR3nt: TGCGCCAGCAGCCCGTCCGTTATGTACAATGAGCAGTTCTTC
v_gene: TRBV5-1; d_gene: TRBD2; abundance: -; j_gene: TRBJ2-1; CDR3aa: CASSPASGSSYNEQFF; CDR3nt: TGCGCCAGCAGCCCCGCTAGCGGGAGCTCCTACAATGAGCAGTTCTTC
v_gene: TRBV3-1/TRBV3-2; d_gene: TRBD1; abundance: -; j_gene: TRBJ1-5; CDR3aa: CASSRTGPNQPQHF; CDR3nt: TGTGCCAGCAGCCGGACAGGGCCCAATCAGCCCCAGCATTTT
v_gene: TRBV5-4; d_gene: -; abundance: -; j_gene: TRBJ1-2; CDR3aa: CASSRGSNYGYTF; CDR3nt: TGTGCCAGCAGCCGGGGTTCAAACTATGGCTACACCTTC
v_gene: TRBV29-1; d_gene: TRBD1; abundance: -; j_gene: TRBJ1-1; CDR3aa: CSVSQGTNTEAFF; CDR3nt: TGCAGCGTTTCACAGGGGACGAACACTGAAGCTTTCTTT
v_gene: TRBV7-9; d_gene: -; abundance: -; j_gene: TRBJ1-5; CDR3aa: CASSRSDAGNQPQHF; CDR3nt: TGTGCCAGCAGCCGATCGGATGCGGGCAATCAGCCCCAGCATTTT
v_gene: TRBV5-1; d_gene: TRBD2; abundance: -; j_gene: TRBJ2-1; CDR3aa: CASSLDPAGGRLENEQFF; CDR3nt: TGCGCCAGCAGCCTGGATCCAGCGGGAGGCCGGTTGGAGAATGAGCAGTTCTTC
v_gene: TRBV6-2/TRBV6-3; d_gene: TRBD1; abundance: -; j_gene: TRBJ2-2; CDR3aa: CASSPYGQGVIPTGELFF; CDR3nt: TGTGCCAGCAGTCCATACGGACAGGGGGTTATTCCCACCGGGGAGCTGTTTTTT
v_gene: TRBV7-6; d_gene: -; abundance: -; j_gene: TRBJ1-3; CDR3aa: CASSLEQGNAGNTIYF; CDR3nt: TGTGCCAGCAGCCTTGAACAGGGTAACGCTGGAAACACCATATATTTT
v_gene: TRBV30; d_gene: TRBD1; abundance: -; j_gene: TRBJ1-1; CDR3aa: CAWSTGGLNTEAFF; CDR3nt: TGTGCCTGGAGTACAGGGGGGTTGAACACTGAAGCTTTCTTT
v_gene: TRBV5-1; d_gene: TRBD1; abundance: -; j_gene: TRBJ2-1; CDR3aa: CASSLGDREVNEQFF; CDR3nt: TGCGCCAGCAGCTTGGGGGACAGGGAAGTCAATGAGCAGTTCTTC
v_gene: TRBV24-1; d_gene: TRBD2; abundance: -; j_gene: TRBJ2-5; CDR3aa: CATSDSSGRRGETQYF; CDR3nt: TGTGCCACCAGTGATTCTAGCGGGAGACGGGGAGAGACCCAGTACTTC
v_gene: TRBV28; d_gene: -; abundance: -; j_gene: TRBJ1-2; CDR3aa: CASIPPQGSGGYTF; CDR3nt: TGTGCCAGCATTCCTCCACAGGGAAGTGGTGGCTACACCTTC
v_gene: TRBV6-5; d_gene: -; abundance: -; j_gene: TRBJ1-4; CDR3aa: CASVPGTATNEKLFF; CDR3nt: TGTGCCAGCGTGCCGGGGACTGCAACTAATGAAAAACTGTTTTTT
v_gene: TRBV7-3; d_gene: TRBD1; abundance: -; j_gene: TRBJ1-1; CDR3aa: CASSLQGASTEAFF; CDR3nt: TGTGCCAGCAGCTTACAGGGGGCAAGCACTGAAGCTTTCTTT
v_gene: TRBV2; d_gene: -; abundance: once; j_gene: TRBJ2-2; CDR3aa: CASSGLFGGYDLAGELFF; CDR3nt: TGTGCCAGCAGTGGATTATTCGGAGGTTATGACCTTGCCGGGGAGCTGTTTTTT
v_gene: TRBV5-6; d_gene: -; abundance: -; j_gene: TRBJ2-5; CDR3aa: CASSLVPTGLTGTQYF; CDR3nt: TGTGCCAGCAGCTTGGTCCCCACGGGGTTGACCGGGACCCAGTACTTC
v_gene: TRBV27; d_gene: TRBD2; abundance: -; j_gene: TRBJ2-1; CDR3aa: CASSLQAGDYYNEQFF; CDR3nt: TGTGCCAGCAGTTTGCAAGCGGGAGACTACTACAATGAGCAGTTCTTC
v_gene: TRBV3-1/TRBV3-2; d_gene: -; abundance: few; j_gene: TRBJ1-1; CDR3aa: CASTQRGGRAFF; CDR3nt: TGTGCCAGCACCCAAAGGGGAGGGAGAGCTTTCTTT
v_gene: TRBV28; d_gene: TRBD1; abundance: -; j_gene: TRBJ2-7; CDR3aa: CASSGTGGYEQYF; CDR3nt: TGTGCCAGCAGTGGAACAGGGGGATACGAGCAGTACTTC
v_gene: TRBV19; d_gene: -; abundance: -; j_gene: TRBJ2-3; CDR3aa: CASSPQGGGDTQYF; CDR3nt: TGTGCCAGTAGCCCACAAGGAGGAGGGGATACGCAGTATTTT
v_gene: TRBV11-2; d_gene: -; abundance: -; j_gene: TRBJ2-7; CDR3aa: CASSFANRDEQYF; CDR3nt: TGTGCCAGCAGCTTTGCTAACAGGGACGAGCAGTACTTC
v_gene: TRBV20-1; d_gene: -; abundance: -; j_gene: TRBJ1-2; CDR3aa: CSEKGEYGYTF; CDR3nt: TGCAGTGAAAAAGGGGAATATGGCTACACCTTC
v_gene: TRBV18; d_gene: -; abundance: few; j_gene: TRBJ2-3; CDR3aa: CASSRTDTDTQYF; CDR3nt: TGTGCCAGCTCAAGGACAGACACAGATACGCAGTATTTT
v_gene: TRBV12-5; d_gene: -; abundance: once; j_gene: TRBJ1-1; CDR3aa: CASGLGGGGTEAFF; CDR3nt: TGTGCTAGTGGTTTGGGCGGGGGGGGCACTGAAGCTTTCTTT
v_gene: TRBV30; d_gene: -; abundance: -; j_gene: TRBJ2-6; CDR3aa: CAARRSLKARGANVLTF; CDR3nt: TGTGCCGCCAGGAGGAGTCTCAAGGCCAGGGGGGCCAACGTCCTGACTTTC
v_gene: TRBV19; d_gene: -; abundance: -; j_gene: TRBJ2-1; CDR3aa: CASSRRGTLSSYNEQFF; CDR3nt: TGTGCCAGTAGCCGACGGGGGACTTTGAGCTCCTACAATGAGCAGTTCTTC
v_gene: TRBV24-1; d_gene: TRBD1; abundance: -; j_gene: TRBJ1-2; CDR3aa: CATSEGDRVGYTF; CDR3nt: TGTGCCACCAGTGAAGGGGACAGGGTTGGCTACACCTTC
v_gene: TRBV30; d_gene: -; abundance: -; j_gene: TRBJ2-5; CDR3aa: CAWSVLRIAGETQYF; CDR3nt: TGTGCCTGGAGTGTACTGAGGATCGCGGGTGAGACCCAGTACTTC
v_gene: TRBV9; d_gene: -; abundance: -; j_gene: TRBJ2-7; CDR3aa: CASSLRGGGPYEQYF; CDR3nt: TGTGCCAGCAGCCTCCGAGGGGGAGGGCCTTACGAGCAGTACTTC
v_gene: TRBV14; d_gene: -; abundance: -; j_gene: TRBJ2-5; CDR3aa: CASSPRGREKETQYF; CDR3nt: TGTGCCAGCAGCCCCCGAGGACGGGAGAAGGAGACCCAGTACTTC
v_gene: TRBV29-1; d_gene: -; abundance: -; j_gene: TRBJ1-1; CDR3aa: CSAHGGFPEAFF; CDR3nt: TGCAGCGCCCATGGGGGGTTCCCTGAAGCTTTCTTT
v_gene: TRBV11-2; d_gene: TRBD2; abundance: -; j_gene: TRBJ2-7; CDR3aa: CASSLVAGAEQYF; CDR3nt: TGTGCCAGCAGCTTAGTGGCGGGAGCCGAGCAGTACTTC
v_gene: TRBV14; d_gene: -; abundance: -; j_gene: TRBJ1-4; CDR3aa: CASSQDFQKLFF; CDR3nt: TGTGCCAGCAGCCAAGACTTCCAAAAACTGTTTTTT
v_gene: TRBV12-5; d_gene: TRBD2; abundance: -; j_gene: TRBJ2-1; CDR3aa: CASGTELAGGDNEQFF; CDR3nt: TGTGCTAGTGGTACAGAACTAGCGGGAGGGGACAATGAGCAGTTCTTC
v_gene: TRBV6-6; d_gene: -; abundance: once; j_gene: TRBJ2-3; CDR3aa: CASIRLPGRPGTDTQYF; CDR3nt: TGTGCCAGCATTCGCCTACCGGGGAGACCGGGCACAGATACGCAGTATTTT
v_gene: TRBV3-1/TRBV3-2; d_gene: TRBD1; abundance: -; j_gene: TRBJ2-1; CDR3aa: CASSRATGTYNEQFF; CDR3nt: TGTGCCAGCAGCCGGGCGACAGGGACCTACAATGAGCAGTTCTTC
v_gene: TRBV9; d_gene: TRBD2; abundance: -; j_gene: TRBJ2-2; CDR3aa: CASSVSPIWASGMTANTGELFF; CDR3nt: TGTGCCAGCAGCGTATCACCTATTTGGGCTAGCGGGATGACGGCGAACACCGGGGAGCTGTTTTTT
v_gene: TRBV7-2; d_gene: -; abundance: -; j_gene: TRBJ1-2; CDR3aa: CATARGATNYGYTF; CDR3nt: TGTGCCACCGCTCGGGGGGCAACTAACTATGGCTACACCTTC
v_gene: TRBV5-1; d_gene: -; abundance: -; j_gene: TRBJ2-2; CDR3aa: CASSIDTNTGELFF; CDR3nt: TGCGCCAGCAGCATCGACACCAACACCGGGGAGCTGTTTTTT
v_gene: TRBV20-1; d_gene: TRBD1; abundance: -; j_gene: TRBJ1-1; CDR3aa: CSARTGGEAFF; CDR3nt: TGCAGTGCCAGGACAGGGGGCGAAGCTTTCTTT
v_gene: TRBV5-1; d_gene: TRBD1; abundance: -; j_gene: TRBJ2-7; CDR3aa: CASSEPGQGGYEQYF; CDR3nt: TGCGCCAGCAGCGAACCGGGACAGGGAGGCTACGAGCAGTACTTC
v_gene: TRBV4-3; d_gene: -; abundance: -; j_gene: TRBJ1-2; CDR3aa: CASSQVSGNLIYGYTF; CDR3nt: TGCGCCAGCAGCCAAGTTTCAGGAAACCTAATCTATGGCTACACCTTC
v_gene: TRBV5-1; d_gene: -; abundance: -; j_gene: TRBJ2-1; CDR3aa: CASSLAPWGSGNRFF; CDR3nt: -
v_gene: TRBV5-1; d_gene: -; abundance: -; j_gene: TRBJ2-5; CDR3aa: CASSLAGTGQETQYF; CDR3nt: TGCGCCAGCAGCTTGGCGGGTACAGGACAAGAGACCCAGTACTTC
v_gene: TRBV5-1; d_gene: -; abundance: -; j_gene: TRBJ1-1; CDR3aa: CASSLEGLGENTEAFF; CDR3nt: TGCGCCAGCAGCTTGGAGGGGCTAGGGGAGAACACTGAAGCTTTCTTT
v_gene: TRBV7-6; d_gene: TRBD1; abundance: -; j_gene: TRBJ2-3; CDR3aa: CASSSTGGIADTQYF; CDR3nt: TGTGCCAGCAGCTCAACAGGGGGCATCGCAGATACGCAGTATTTT
v_gene: TRBV28; d_gene: -; abundance: -; j_gene: TRBJ2-6; CDR3aa: CASSFYGGAQAGANVLTF; CDR3nt: TGTGCCAGCAGTTTTTATGGGGGGGCGCAGGCTGGGGCCAACGTCCTGACTTTC
v_gene: TRBV5-1; d_gene: TRBD1; abundance: -; j_gene: TRBJ1-4; CDR3aa: CASRQRDRGAEKLFF; CDR3nt: TGCGCCAGCAGACAACGGGACAGGGGCGCCGAAAAACTGTTTTTT
v_gene: TRBV7-3; d_gene: TRBD2; abundance: -; j_gene: TRBJ2-1; CDR3aa: CASSLGASGIGEQFF; CDR3nt: TGTGCCAGCAGCTTAGGGGCTAGCGGGATCGGTGAGCAGTTCTTC
v_gene: TRBV5-1; d_gene: -; abundance: -; j_gene: TRBJ1-4; CDR3aa: CASSLGAGVATNEKLFF; CDR3nt: TGCGCCAGCAGCTTGGGCGCGGGGGTCGCAACTAATGAAAAACTGTTTTTT
v_gene: TRBV4-2; d_gene: -; abundance: -; j_gene: TRBJ2-1; CDR3aa: CASSQDEGREQFF; CDR3nt: TGTGCCAGCAGCCAAGATGAGGGCAGAGAGCAGTTCTTC
v_gene: TRBV4-2; d_gene: TRBD2; abundance: -; j_gene: TRBJ2-1; CDR3aa: CASSQVSAGGTYNEQFF; CDR3nt: TGTGCCAGCAGCCAAGTATCGGCGGGAGGCACATACAATGAGCAGTTCTTC
v_gene: TRBV7-2; d_gene: -; abundance: -; j_gene: TRBJ1-1; CDR3aa: CASSPQQDYTEAFF; CDR3nt: TGTGCCAGCAGCCCCCAACAGGATTATACTGAAGCTTTCTTT